These 26 T cell receptor beta chains were sequenced from one sample in a study of shared T cell receptors in the human thymus. The data were produced by immunoSEQ multiplex PCR, yet TCRdb's version contains in-frame clones alone and is incomplete. The table has 450,000 to 650,000 clones, about 80% seen once. This sample also appeared in a second study, on human thymus T cells.

Material: thymocytes. These receptors all come from a boy younger than two with a congenital heart defect.

J is TRBJ1-2 and V is TRBV19; 9 bases fit TRBD1. The germline gives CDR1 LNHDA, CDR2 SQIVND (reference sequence). The V gene end was trimmed by 4 bases and the J gene end by 1 base; junction bases not matched to a gene: 4. This CDR3 spans 15 amino acids. Written as DNA, the CDR3 is TGTGCCAGTAGTACCGGACAGGGGAGTAACTATGGCTACACCTTC. Translated: CASSTGQGSNYGYTF.

The CDR3 DNA follows: TGTGCCAGCAGTTTGGGGACTACGGAGCGGGAGACCGGGGAGCTGTTTTTT. Translating it yields CASSLGTTERETGELFF. This chain joins TRBV28 and TRBJ2-2; 8 nucleotides align to TRBD2. V shed 3 bases and J 5 bases; nucleotides not matched to a gene: 11. The CDR3 is 17 residues long. The germline gives CDR1 MDHEN, CDR2 SYDVKM.

The rearrangement joins TRBV29-1 to TRBJ2-3; no firm D call. Trimming shortened V by 0 bases and J by 0 bases, and 4 bases separated the two germline ends. Germline V CDR1 and CDR2: SQVTM, ANQGSEA. This CDR3 is built from 13 residues. CDR3 in DNA: TGCAGCGTTGAAGATCATAGCACAGATACGCAGTATTTT. Translating it yields CSVEDHSTDTQYF.

The chain employs TRBV7-2 and TRBJ2-7; 7 bases fit TRBD1. The length of the CDR3 is 14 residues. V gave up 3 bases and J gave up 1 base; unmatched junction bases: 3. The V gene's germline CDR1 is SGHTA and CDR2 FQGNSA. CDR3 region: CASSFLRGSYEQYF. The CDR3 nucleotides read TGTGCCAGCAGCTTCCTCAGGGGGTCCTACGAGCAGTACTTC.

In the case of this clone: One junction end does not reproduce the germline sequence, and a read error may be involved. The V and J genes are TRBV10-3 and TRBJ1-2, with D perhaps TRBD1 (6 bases). The CDR3 covers 14 residues. The germline V gene has CDR1 ENHRY and CDR2 SYGVKD. The CDR3 reads CAIREYRANYGYTF. The CDR3 bases are TGTGCCATCCGTGAGTACAGGGCCAACTATGGCTACACCTTC.

This chain's CDR3 is CASSPRIPGQGVAAGDGYTF. The CDR3 DNA reads as TGTGCCAGCTCACCACGGATTCCGGGACAGGGTGTTGCGGCGGGGGATGGCTACACCTTC. V gene TRBV18 combines with J gene TRBJ1-2; 9 bases match TRBD1. The J segment lost 6 bases and the V segment lost 1 base, leaving 21 bases of the junction unmatched. The CDR3 loop spans 20 amino acids. From germline, CDR1 is KGHSH and CDR2 LQKENI.

This clone occurred a few times. This chain joins TRBV13 and TRBJ2-1; 12 bases are a match to TRBD2. V dropped 5 bases and J dropped 0; count of bases not matched to a gene: 5. This CDR3 is 17 amino acids long. Germline V lookup: CDR1 PRHDT, CDR2 FYEKMQ (reference sequence). CDR3 DNA sequence: TGTGCCAGCAGCCCTTCTAGCGGGAGGGCCTCCTACAATGAGCAGTTCTTC. It codes for CASSPSSGRASYNEQFF. Together with reference TRBV13 and TRBJ2-1, the CDR3 gives the full variable domain: AAGVIQSPRHLIKEKRETATLKCYPIPRHDTVYWYQQGPGQDPQFLISFYEKMQSDKGSIPDRFSAQQFSDYHSELNMSSLELGDSALYFCASSPSSGRASYNEQFFGPGTRLTVL.

This chain links TRBV11-3 with TRBJ2-2, with TRBD1 matching 9 bases. Unmatched junction bases numbered 6, after V lost 5 bases and J lost 5 bases. Germline V CDR1 and CDR2: SGHNT, YENEEA. The CDR3 totals 15 residues. This chain's CDR3 is CASSPTGGETGELFF. The CDR3 DNA reads as TGTGCCAGCAGCCCGACAGGGGGAGAAACCGGGGAGCTGTTTTTT.

In this sample, this clone turned up a few times. The CDR3 loop reads CASSQSPSGRAGLGETQYF. The CDR3 DNA is TGCGCCAGCAGCCAATCCCCTAGCGGGAGGGCCGGGTTAGGTGAGACCCAGTACTTC. The gene calls are TRBV4-3 and TRBJ2-5; 12 nucleotides agree with TRBD2. V trimming: 2 bases; J trimming: 5 bases; junction bases outside the gene matches: 15. CDR3 size: 19 residues. Germline V gene sequence: CDR1 LGHNA, CDR2 YSLEER.

This clone occurred once. The chain has TRBV4-3 and TRBJ2-1; 7 bases match TRBD2. Germline trimming cut 0 bases from V and 3 bases from J; bases unmatched to any gene: 8. Germline lookup yields CDR1 LGHNA and CDR2 YSLEER. This CDR3 has 17 amino acids. Here the CDR3 reads CASSQERLAENYNEQFF. CDR3 DNA sequence: TGCGCCAGCAGCCAAGAAAGGCTAGCGGAAAACTACAATGAGCAGTTCTTC.

This sequence joins TRBV10-1 and TRBJ2-1, with 8 bases aligning to TRBD1. V was clipped by 10 bases and J by 5 bases; unmatched bases: 4. CDR1 and CDR2 (germline): WNHNN, SYGVQD (reference sequence). CDR3 length: 12 residues. CDR3 in DNA: TGCGCCATCATGACAGGGGACAATGAGCAGTTCTTC. Translated: CAIMTGDNEQFF.

This rearrangement joins TRBV27 to TRBJ2-3; 16 bases match TRBD2. This CDR3 spans 17 amino acids. Germline V gene lookup returns CDR1 MNHEY and CDR2 SMNVEV (reference sequence). The V segment lost 5 bases and the J segment 4 bases; nucleotides outside the gene matches: 6. The CDR3 nucleotides read TGTGCCAGCAGTCCCGGGACTAGCGGGAGGGGGCCAGATACGCAGTATTTT. The encoded protein is CASSPGTSGRGPDTQYF.

The V call is TRBV14, the J call TRBJ2-1; no clear D. CDR3 length: 12 amino acids. Trimming shortened V by 3 bases and J by 8 bases, and 8 bases separated the two germline ends. The germline V gene encodes CDR1 SGHDN and CDR2 FVKESK. CDR3 in DNA: TGTGCCAGCAGCCATAGTTCCGATGAGCAGTTCTTC. Protein product: CASSHSSDEQFF.

This clone appeared once. V and J are TRBV10-2 and TRBJ2-3; possibly TRBD1 for D (6 bases). V was shortened by 6 bases and J by 4 bases, with 11 bases between the two germline ends. The V gene's germline CDR1 is WSHSY and CDR2 SAAADI. CDR3 size: 13 residues. The CDR3, as DNA: TGCGCCAGCAGAAACAGGGTCCCAGATACGCAGTATTTT. It codes for CASRNRVPDTQYF.

This clone was counted between two and nine times. J is TRBJ2-7 and V is TRBV4-1; TRBD2 might be the D (6 bases). Trimming took off 0 bases at V and 5 bases at J, with 8 bases between the two ends. The CDR3 runs to 13 residues. The germline V gene encodes CDR1 MGHRA and CDR2 YSYEKL. CDR3 DNA sequence: TGCGCCAGCAGCCAAGATAGGAGGGACGAGCAGTACTTC. This codes for CASSQDRRDEQYF.

V usage is TRBV19 and J usage is TRBJ2-7, with 10 nucleotides matching TRBD1. The CDR3 is 16 amino acids. Germline lookup yields CDR1 LNHDA and CDR2 SQIVND (reference sequence). V was pared by 2 bases and J by 2 bases, with 6 bases of the junction left unmatched. This CDR3 is CASSIPTDRGTYEQYF. Here the CDR3 DNA reads TGTGCCAGTAGTATACCTACGGACAGGGGGACCTACGAGCAGTACTTC.

This rearrangement joins TRBV27 to TRBJ2-7; 9 positions match TRBD2. This CDR3 spans 16 amino acids. The germline CDR1 and CDR2 sequences are MNHEY and SMNVEV (reference sequence). With 6 bases clipped from V and 4 bases from J, the junction kept 13 bases outside the gene matches. The CDR3 DNA reads as TGTGCCAGCAGCCACGGAGTAGCGGGAGACCCTTACGAGCAGTACTTC. This encodes CASSHGVAGDPYEQYF.

The rearrangement links TRBV4-1 to TRBJ2-2; 11 bases are a match to TRBD1. CDR3 length: 14 residues. The junction had 0 bases not matched to a gene; V was cut back by 3 bases and J by 6 bases. CDR1 is MGHRA, CDR2 YSYEKL, per germline. This chain's CDR3 is CASSQGQGAGELFF. For the CDR3, the DNA is TGCGCCAGCAGCCAGGGACAGGGGGCCGGGGAGCTGTTTTTT.

This rearrangement joins TRBV18 to TRBJ2-2, with TRBD2 matching 9 bases. The CDR3 contains 15 residues. CDR1 and CDR2 from the germline V gene are KGHSH and LQKENI. With 4 bases clipped from V and 8 bases from J, the junction kept 8 bases outside the gene matches. CDR3 sequence: CASSQATSGTGELFF. The CDR3 DNA sequence: TGTGCCAGCTCACAAGCGACTAGCGGTACAGGGGAGCTGTTTTTT.

The V and J genes are TRBV28 and TRBJ2-1; TRBD2 matches at 7 bases. From germline, CDR1 is MDHEN and CDR2 SYDVKM. Trimming cost V 7 bases and J 6 bases; bases outside gene matches: 12. This CDR3 has 15 amino acids. For the CDR3, the DNA is TGTGCCAGCACCCCGAGGAGGGAGGGCCGCAATGAGCAGTTCTTC. This gives the protein CASTPRREGRNEQFF. Full variable domain (outside the CDR3, taken from reference TRBV28 and TRBJ2-1): DVKVTQSSRYLVKRTGEKVFLECVQDMDHENMFWYRQDPGLGLRLIYFSYDVKMKEKGDIPEGYSVSREKKERFSLILESASTNQTSMYLCASTPRREGRNEQFFGPGTRLTVL.

This clone was counted a few times. The chain employs TRBV30 and TRBJ2-6; maybe TRBD2 (6 bases). Germline CDR1 and CDR2: GTSNPN and SVGIG (reference sequence). Trimming left V 8 bases short and J 1 base short, with 9 bases between. The CDR3 extends over 13 amino acids. CDR3 DNA: TGTGCCCAGGAGGGATCTGGGGCCAACGTCCTGACTTTC. Protein sequence: CAQEGSGANVLTF.

This chain joins TRBV7-9 and TRBJ2-3; no firm D call. V was clipped by 5 bases and J by 6 bases, with 18 bases between them. There are 15 residues in the CDR3. Germline values: CDR1 SEHNR, CDR2 FQNEAQ (reference sequence). In nucleotides, the CDR3 is TGTGCCAGCAGCCTACCGGGTTTACCGAGGGATACGCAGTATTTT. The encoded protein is CASSLPGLPRDTQYF.

CDR3: CASSERQGWNIQYF. CDR3 in DNA: TGTGCCAGCAGTGAGAGACAGGGATGGAACATTCAGTACTTC. The chain combines TRBV2 with TRBJ2-4; 7 positions agree with TRBD1. V gave up 3 bases and J gave up 7 bases; unmatched junction bases: 6. Per germline, CDR1 SNHLY and CDR2 FYNNEI. The CDR3 spans 14 residues.

V and J are TRBV7-2 and TRBJ2-6; 8 bases align to TRBD1. The CDR3 is made up of 15 amino acids. Germline CDR1 reads SGHTA; CDR2 reads FQGNSA. The CDR3 DNA reads TGTGCACCGGACAGGGAGAAGGCCGGGGCCAACGTCCTGACTTTC. Translated, it gives CAPDREKAGANVLTF.

The V and J genes are TRBV10-2 and TRBJ2-2, with 13 nucleotides matching TRBD2. This CDR3 has 17 amino acids. Per germline, CDR1 WSHSY and CDR2 SAAADI. With V trimmed by 0 bases and J by 7 bases, 5 bases remained unmatched. CDR3 in amino acids: CASSESKTSGRSGELFF. CDR3 nucleotide sequence: TGCGCCAGCAGTGAGTCGAAGACTAGCGGGAGGAGCGGGGAGCTGTTTTTT.

The J gene is TRBJ2-7, the V gene TRBV19; TRBD1 matches at 7 bases. V lost 5 bases to trimming and J lost 0 bases; unmatched junction nucleotides: 4. CDR1 LNHDA and CDR2 SQIVND come from the germline V gene (reference sequence). CDR3 length equals 14 residues. CDR3 sequence reads: CASSFRQGSYEQYF. The DNA of the CDR3 is TGTGCCAGTAGTTTCCGACAGGGCTCCTACGAGCAGTACTTC.